What follows are 14 T cell receptor beta chains derived from one specimen sequenced in a study of blood T cell repertoires in COVID-19. Here immunoSEQ multiplex PCR was the method, and the copy in TCRdb shows in-frame clones only, minus some. The sample holds 78,000 or so clones, around four fifths seen once. The sequenced material came from peripheral blood. Receptors were obtained from a human donor in a cohort sampled during active COVID-19.

The rearrangement joins TRBV11-3 to TRBJ1-4; TRBD1 agrees at 8 bases. The CDR3 is 15 residues long. The junction had 4 bases not matched to a gene; V was cut back by 4 bases and J by 3 bases. CDR1 and CDR2 from the germline V gene are SGHNT and YENEEA. Written as DNA, the CDR3 is TGTGCCAGCAGCTACAACAGGGGGGCTAATGAAAAACTGTTTTTT. Translated, it gives CASSYNRGANEKLFF. Combining the CDR3 with reference TRBV11-3 and TRBJ1-4 gives the whole variable domain EAGVVQSPRYKIIEKKQPVAFWCNPISGHNTLYWYLQNLGQGPELLIRYENEEAVDDSQLPKDRFSAERLKGVDSTLKIQPAELGDSAVYLCASSYNRGANEKLFFGSGTQLSVL.

On this clone itself: Within the sample, other DNA sequences also encode this same CDR3. The CDR3 DNA is TGTGCCTGGAGTGTACAGGGCAATGAGCAGTTCTTC. It is translated as CAWSVQGNEQFF. V usage is TRBV30 and J usage is TRBJ2-1, with D possibly TRBD1 on 6 matching bases. V was pared by 0 bases and J by 6 bases, with 6 bases between. The CDR3 runs 12 residues. The germline gives CDR1 GTSNPN, CDR2 SVGIG (reference sequence).

The chain is built from TRBV3-1 (or the pseudogene TRBV3-2) and TRBJ1-1; 9 nucleotides line up with TRBD1. The CDR3 has 13 residues. In germline, CDR1 is LGHDT, CDR2 YNNKEL (reference sequence). The J segment lost 9 bases and the V segment lost 6 bases, leaving 8 bases of the junction unmatched. CDR3 nucleotides: TGTGCCAGCAGAACCGGGACAGGGACTCAAGCTTTCTTT. As protein: CASRTGTGTQAFF.

This clone was seen a single time. The chain uses TRBV30 and TRBJ2-3, with a possible D match to TRBD1 (5 bases). V was cut by 3 bases and J by 3 bases, with 19 bases left in between. Germline CDR1 reads GTSNPN; CDR2 reads SVGIG (reference sequence). The CDR3 is 16 residues long. The CDR3 here is CAWRGASSTLTDTQYF. The DNA of the CDR3 is TGTGCCTGGAGAGGGGCGAGCTCCACCCTTACAGATACGCAGTATTTT.

The count of this clone is one. This rearrangement joins TRBV2 to TRBJ2-5; D might be TRBD2 (5 bases). V lost 0 bases to trimming and J lost 5 bases, with 13 bases between them. Germline V gives CDR1 SNHLY, CDR2 FYNNEI. The CDR3 covers 15 residues. The CDR3 sequence: CASSEALRGGETQYF. CDR3 in DNA: TGTGCCAGCAGTGAAGCGCTTCGGGGTGGGGAGACCCAGTACTTC.

This chain uses TRBV2 with TRBJ2-4; the match to TRBD1 covers 11 bases. The CDR3 length is 16 residues. V gave up 5 bases and J gave up 5 bases; unmatched junction bases: 8. Looked up from germline, CDR1 is SNHLY and CDR2 is FYNNEI. CDR3 amino acids: CASSRGQGAMENIQYF. The CDR3 DNA reads as TGTGCCAGCAGTCGCGGACAGGGGGCAATGGAAAACATTCAGTACTTC.

The chain joins TRBV5-4 to TRBJ2-3; possibly TRBD2 for D (5 bases). The CDR3 runs 12 residues. Germline CDR1 and CDR2: SGHNT and YYREEE (reference sequence). The V and J ends lost 2 bases and 9 bases respectively, with 10 bases between them. The CDR3 loop is CASSFLGGTQYF. DNA of the CDR3: TGTGCCAGCAGCTTCTTGGGCGGGACGCAGTATTTT.

In regard to this clone: This sample includes further DNA sequences coding for the same CDR3. This chain links TRBV6-5 with TRBJ1-1; no clear D. CDR3 size: 14 residues. Germline-derived CDR1 and CDR2 are MNHEY and SVGAGI. V lost 0 bases and J lost 0, with 5 bases in between. The CDR3 sequence is CASSYSRVNTEAFF. The CDR3 DNA reads TGTGCCAGCAGTTACTCGAGGGTGAACACTGAAGCTTTCTTT.

The V call is TRBV3-1 (or the pseudogene TRBV3-2), the J call TRBJ2-1; 8 positions match TRBD2. CDR1 and CDR2 (germline): LGHDT, YNNKEL (reference sequence). The V gene end was trimmed by 3 bases and the J gene end by 0 bases; junction bases not matched to a gene: 10. CDR3 size: 18 residues. The CDR3, as DNA: TGTGCCAGCAGCCAGGGGAGCGGGGGAACTCCCTCCTACAATGAGCAGTTCTTC. This encodes CASSQGSGGTPSYNEQFF.

V and J are TRBV5-6 and TRBJ2-1; TRBD2 might be the D (5 bases). V was pared by 2 bases and J by 6 bases, with 9 bases between. The CDR3 contains 13 residues. Germline CDR1 is SGHDT and CDR2 is YYEEEE. The CDR3 coding sequence is TGTGCCAGCAGCTTTAGTACTAGCAATGAGCAGTTCTTC. Translated: CASSFSTSNEQFF.

V usage is TRBV2 and J usage is TRBJ1-5; no clear D gene. V was pared by 0 bases and J by 0 bases, with 12 bases between. CDR3 length: 17 amino acids. The germline gives CDR1 SNHLY, CDR2 FYNNEI. The CDR3, as DNA: TGTGCCAGCAGTGAAGCGGCGGGAACCCTTAGCAATCAGCCCCAGCATTTT. The encoded protein is CASSEAAGTLSNQPQHF.

V is TRBV7-3 and J is TRBJ2-5; D is undetermined. This CDR3 contains 13 residues. Trimming cost V 4 bases and J 1 base, with 7 bases left between them. Germline V CDR1 and CDR2: SGHTA, FQGTGA. The CDR3 sequence: CASSSNSQETQYF. As DNA, the CDR3 is TGTGCCAGCAGCTCAAATTCCCAAGAGACCCAGTACTTC.

The chain couples TRBV18 to TRBJ1-2; 7 bases fit TRBD1. Germline values: CDR1 KGHSH, CDR2 LQKENI. With V trimmed by 5 bases and J by 4 bases, 7 bases remained unmatched. The CDR3 runs to 14 residues. In DNA, the CDR3 is TGTGCCAGCTCAGCACAGGGGAATGTCTATGGCTACACCTTC. It encodes CASSAQGNVYGYTF.

This clone was counted between two and nine times. The chain joins TRBV5-1 to TRBJ2-7, with 8 positions matching TRBD1. CDR1 and CDR2 from the germline V gene are SGHRS and YFSETQ. The CDR3 loop spans 13 amino acids. Trimming cost V 2 bases and J 4 bases; bases outside gene matches: 2. CDR3 amino acids: CASSLQGDYEQYF. As DNA, the CDR3 is TGCGCCAGCAGCTTACAGGGGGATTACGAGCAGTACTTC.